The T cell receptor (beta chain) described here comes from a study of T-cell reconstitution after alpha-beta-depleted transplantation in children. CDR3 length: 12 residues. Trimming removed 6 bases from V and 5 bases from J, with 11 bases in between. Unique molecular identifiers were incorporated when the TCRbeta library was constructed. MiXCR was run by TCRdb on the PCR reads, yielding one entry per CDR3 protein. In the table there are a few hundred thousand distinct CDR3 sequences, 20% to 30% of which are singletons. Whole-study results and caveats: Roughly two months post-transplant, alpha-beta T cells reportedly originated from several hundred graft clones that had expanded. T-cell numbers and diversity one year post-transplant derived largely from freshly generated T cells.

This clonotype was observed many times. Its antigen is still unknown. The source of this sequence is a girl aged 2 to 10 with Fanconi anemia, due to receive a stem cell transplant. The V call is TRBV12-3 or TRBV12-4, the J call TRBJ2-7; D gene ambiguous. The starting material was PBMCs, obtained before TCRalphabeta/CD19-depleted stem cell transplant. The CDR3 loop reads CASRTAYNEQYF. CDR3 sequence (DNA): TGTGCCAGCAGAACTGCCTACAACGAGCAGTACTTC.